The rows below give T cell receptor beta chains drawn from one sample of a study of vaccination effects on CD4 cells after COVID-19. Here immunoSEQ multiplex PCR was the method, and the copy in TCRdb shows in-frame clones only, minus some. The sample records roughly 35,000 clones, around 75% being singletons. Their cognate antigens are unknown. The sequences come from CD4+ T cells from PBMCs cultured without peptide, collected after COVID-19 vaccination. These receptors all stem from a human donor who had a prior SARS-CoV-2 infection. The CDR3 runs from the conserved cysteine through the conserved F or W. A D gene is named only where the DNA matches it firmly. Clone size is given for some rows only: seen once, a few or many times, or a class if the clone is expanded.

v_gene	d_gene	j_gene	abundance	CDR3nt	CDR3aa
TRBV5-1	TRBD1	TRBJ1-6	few	TGCGCCAGCAGCTTACCGGGACAGGGGGATTCACCCCTCCACTTT	CASSLPGQGDSPLHF
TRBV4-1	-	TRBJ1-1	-	TGCGCCAGCAGCCCCCTGGGGGGCTTAGTGACTGAAGCTTTCTTT	CASSPLGGLVTEAFF
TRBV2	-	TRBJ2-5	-	TGTGCCAGCAATCTTGGGGAGACCCAGTACTTC	CASNLGETQYF
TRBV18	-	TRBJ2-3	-	TGTGCCAGCTCCCTTTATTCCGGGACGCCGGGCGAGCAGTATTTT	CASSLYSGTPGEQYF
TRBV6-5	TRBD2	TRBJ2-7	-	TGTGCCAGCAGTTACGTTGCGGGGGACGAGCAGTACTTC	CASSYVAGDEQYF
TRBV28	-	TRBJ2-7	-	TGTGCCAGCAGTCCCAACTACGAGCAGTACTTC	CASSPNYEQYF
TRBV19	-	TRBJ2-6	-	TGTGCCAGTAGTAAGGGACACGGCTACTCTGGGGCCAACGTCCTGACTTTC	CASSKGHGYSGANVLTF
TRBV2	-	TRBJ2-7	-	TGTGCCAGCAGTGCCCAGTACGAGCAGTACTTC	CASSAQYEQYF
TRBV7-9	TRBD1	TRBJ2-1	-	TGTGCCAGCAGCTTAGTAGGGACAGGGGGCTGGTACAATGAGCAGTTCTTC	CASSLVGTGGWYNEQFF
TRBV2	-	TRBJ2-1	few	TGTGCCAGCAGTGAAGGGGTCGGTGAGCAGTTCTTC	CASSEGVGEQFF
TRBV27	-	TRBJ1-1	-	TGTGCCAGCAGTCTTCAGGAGAACACTGAAGCTTTCTTT	CASSLQENTEAFF
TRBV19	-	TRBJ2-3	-	TGTGCCAGTAGGTCAGCAAGCACAGATACGCAGTATTTT	CASRSASTDTQYF
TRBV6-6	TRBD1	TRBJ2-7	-	TGTGCCAGCAGTTACTCGCCGGGACAGGGGGCAGGGGAGCAGTACTTC	CASSYSPGQGAGEQYF
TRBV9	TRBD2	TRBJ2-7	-	TGTGCCAGCAGCCCGGGACTAGCGGGAGCCTCCCACGAGCAGTACTTC	CASSPGLAGASHEQYF
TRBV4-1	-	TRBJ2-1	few	TGCGCCAGCAGCCAAGATGTCGAGGGGGGGCAGTTCTTC	CASSQDVEGGQFF
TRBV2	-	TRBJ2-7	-	TGTGCCAGTCTCTATGACCGCCGCTACGAGCAGTACTTC	CASLYDRRYEQYF
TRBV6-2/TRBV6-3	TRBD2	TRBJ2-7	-	TGTGCCAGCAGTTACCTAGCGGGGGTCTCCGAGCACGAGCAGTACTTC	CASSYLAGVSEHEQYF
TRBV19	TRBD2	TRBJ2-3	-	TGTGCCAGTAGTATCCTACTAGCGAGTACGCAGTATTTT	CASSILLASTQYF
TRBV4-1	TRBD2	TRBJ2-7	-	TGCGCCAGCAGCCAAAGTGGGGGGGGCTACGAGCAGTACTTC	CASSQSGGGYEQYF
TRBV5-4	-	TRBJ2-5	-	TGTGCCAGCAGCTTTCCCGCAGGGACAGAGACCCAGTACTTC	CASSFPAGTETQYF
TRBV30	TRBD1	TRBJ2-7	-	TGTGCCTGGAGCAAGGGGTGGACAGGGGATGGCGAGCAGTACTTC	CAWSKGWTGDGEQYF
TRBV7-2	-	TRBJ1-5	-	TGTGCCAGCAGCTTAGGTTATAGCAATCAGCCCCAGCATTTT	CASSLGYSNQPQHF
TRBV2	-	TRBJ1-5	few	TGTGCCAGCAGTTTAGGAAGCCCGCGTCAGCCCCAGCATTTT	CASSLGSPRQPQHF
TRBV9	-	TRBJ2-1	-	TGTGCCAGCAGCCCGGGACTCCGGATCGAGCAGTTCTTC	CASSPGLRIEQFF
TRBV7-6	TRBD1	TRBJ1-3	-	TGTGCCAGCAGCTCCTTAAAGGACAGGGGGACCCTCTCTGGAAACACCATATATTTT	CASSSLKDRGTLSGNTIYF
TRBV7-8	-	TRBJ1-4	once	TGTGCCAGCAGCTTAGACAGTTTAGCAGTTCTGGCTAATGAAAAACTGTTTTTT	CASSLDSLAVLANEKLFF
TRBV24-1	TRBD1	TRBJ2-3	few	TGTGCCACCAGTGAGACTGGACAGGGGACAGATACGCAGTATTTT	CATSETGQGTDTQYF
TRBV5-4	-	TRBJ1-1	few	TGTGCCAGCCAACTAGACAGGTCAAACACTGAAGCTTTCTTT	CASQLDRSNTEAFF
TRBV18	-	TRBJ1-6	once	TGTGCCAGCTCACCTACGGGACATGACTCCTATAATTCACCCCTCCACTTT	CASSPTGHDSYNSPLHF
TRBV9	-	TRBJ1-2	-	TGTGCCAGCAGCGTAAGCGGTTCAAGCGACCTTGGCTACACCTTC	CASSVSGSSDLGYTF
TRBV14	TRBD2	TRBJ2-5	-	TGTGCCAGCAGCCGGGGACTAGCTCGGCAGACCCAGTACTTC	CASSRGLARQTQYF
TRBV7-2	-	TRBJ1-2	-	TGTGCCAGCAGCTTAGCACCAGCCACTAACTATGGCTACACCTTC	CASSLAPATNYGYTF
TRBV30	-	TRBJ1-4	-	TGTGCCTGGAGAAGTTATCGGGATAGGTGGGATGAAAAACTGTTTTTT	CAWRSYRDRWDEKLFF
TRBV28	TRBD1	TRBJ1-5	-	TGTGCCAGCAGTTTCCAGACAGGGGGGGGATCCGGGAAGCCCCAGCATTTT	CASSFQTGGGSGKPQHF
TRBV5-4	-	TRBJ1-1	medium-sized	TGTGCCAGCATATGGAACACTGAAGCTTTCTTT	CASIWNTEAFF
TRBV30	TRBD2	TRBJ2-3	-	TGTGCCTGGAGCCTAGCGGGAGGGACAGATACGCAGTATTTT	CAWSLAGGTDTQYF
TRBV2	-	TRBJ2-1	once	TGTGCCAGCACCCGAGACCGTCAGTCTTACAATGAGCAGTTCTTC	CASTRDRQSYNEQFF
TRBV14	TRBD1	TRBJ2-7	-	TGTGCCAGCAGCCATCCCCCCGGGACAGGGACCTACGAGCAGTACTTC	CASSHPPGTGTYEQYF
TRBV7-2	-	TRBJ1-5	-	TGTGCCAGCAGCTTAGGGGCTACAGGGTATCAGCCCCAGCATTTT	CASSLGATGYQPQHF
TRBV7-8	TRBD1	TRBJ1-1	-	TGTGCCAGCAGCGCGCAGGGACAGGGGAACACTGAAGCTTTCTTT	CASSAQGQGNTEAFF
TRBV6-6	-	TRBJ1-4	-	TGTGCCAGCAGTTACGGGGGAGAAAAACTGTTTTTT	CASSYGGEKLFF
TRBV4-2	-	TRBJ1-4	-	TGTGCCAGCAGCCAAAGTGCGGGAATTGCAACTAATGAAAAACTGTTTTTT	CASSQSAGIATNEKLFF